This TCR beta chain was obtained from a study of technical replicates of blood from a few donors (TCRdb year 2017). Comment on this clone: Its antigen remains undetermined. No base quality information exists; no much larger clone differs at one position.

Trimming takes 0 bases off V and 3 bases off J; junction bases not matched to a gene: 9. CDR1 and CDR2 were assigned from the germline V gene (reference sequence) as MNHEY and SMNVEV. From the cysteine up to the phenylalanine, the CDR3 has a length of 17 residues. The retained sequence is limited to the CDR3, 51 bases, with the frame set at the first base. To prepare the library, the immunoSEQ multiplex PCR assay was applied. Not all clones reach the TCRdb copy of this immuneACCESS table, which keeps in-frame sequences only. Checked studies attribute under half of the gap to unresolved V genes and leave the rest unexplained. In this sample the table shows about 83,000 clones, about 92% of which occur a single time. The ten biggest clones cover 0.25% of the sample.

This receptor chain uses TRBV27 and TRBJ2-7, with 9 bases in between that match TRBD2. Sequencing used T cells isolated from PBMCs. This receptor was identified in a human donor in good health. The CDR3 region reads CASSLSKSGRSNYEQYF. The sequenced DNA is TGTGCCAGCAGTTTATCGAAAAGCGGGAGGTCAAACTACGAGCAGTACTTC.